Listed below are T cell receptor beta chains from one sample, sequenced in a study of blood T cell repertoires in COVID-19. Clones were read by immunoSEQ multiplex PCR, and TCRdb kept only the in-frame ones, dropping some. Seen here are some 240,000 clones, around 81% observed once, and the top ten hold 7.5%. Material for sequencing was peripheral blood. Receptor source: a woman older than 75 with COVID-19, enrolled during active disease. Both conserved end residues are trimmed from each CDR3.

J gene: TRBJ1-1; V gene: TRBV28; CDR3 protein: ASSLGVTEAF
J gene: TRBJ1-2; V gene: TRBV28; CDR3 protein: ASSLGGNYGYT
J gene: TRBJ2-3; V gene: TRBV29-1; CDR3 protein: SVEEKRGGPNTQY
J gene: TRBJ2-5; V gene: TRBV7-2; CDR3 protein: ASSLVGVGEETQY
J gene: TRBJ2-7; V gene: TRBV2; CDR3 protein: ASKGTGGEGQY
J gene: TRBJ2-7; V gene: TRBV5-4; CDR3 protein: ASSLGTGRDEQY
J gene: TRBJ2-1; V gene: TRBV19; CDR3 protein: ASSISGLERDEQF
J gene: TRBJ2-1; V gene: TRBV6-2/TRBV6-3; CDR3 protein: ASSYRRGHNEQF
J gene: TRBJ1-5; V gene: TRBV23-1; CDR3 protein: ASSLKRTGRESNQPQH
J gene: TRBJ2-5; V gene: TRBV3-1/TRBV3-2; CDR3 protein: ASSQGSTSGNDGETQY
J gene: TRBJ1-1; V gene: TRBV19; CDR3 protein: ASSVDRNTEAF
J gene: TRBJ1-1; V gene: TRBV6-1; CDR3 protein: ASSEWGQGRAEAF
J gene: TRBJ1-2; V gene: TRBV12-3/TRBV12-4; CDR3 protein: ASSLGQSYGYT
J gene: TRBJ2-1; V gene: TRBV6-5; CDR3 protein: ASRKDERWNEQF
J gene: TRBJ1-1; V gene: TRBV19; CDR3 protein: ASSPPLWGRTEAF
J gene: TRBJ1-5; V gene: TRBV30; CDR3 protein: AWSGGHLNQAQH
J gene: TRBJ1-4; V gene: TRBV27; CDR3 protein: ASSLFQGNEKLF
J gene: TRBJ1-5; V gene: TRBV3-1/TRBV3-2; CDR3 protein: ASSHGTGNQPQH
J gene: TRBJ1-5; V gene: TRBV28; CDR3 protein: ASSPPNDRRNQPQH
J gene: TRBJ1-2; V gene: TRBV18; CDR3 protein: ASSPRNSWKT
J gene: TRBJ2-5; V gene: TRBV29-1; CDR3 protein: SVRTAYTPRETQY
J gene: TRBJ1-2; V gene: TRBV3-1/TRBV3-2; CDR3 protein: ASSQIRGQFYGYT
J gene: TRBJ2-7; V gene: TRBV5-3; CDR3 protein: ARSSGTSGRMGIYEQY
J gene: TRBJ2-7; V gene: TRBV3-1/TRBV3-2; CDR3 protein: ASSSSGTLWEQY
J gene: TRBJ2-3; V gene: TRBV10-3; CDR3 protein: AISESQGVTDTQY
J gene: TRBJ2-2; V gene: TRBV11-2; CDR3 protein: ASSPVSGSRGELF
J gene: TRBJ2-7; V gene: TRBV3-1/TRBV3-2; CDR3 protein: AGPGQGSYEQY
J gene: TRBJ2-7; V gene: TRBV6-2/TRBV6-3; CDR3 protein: ASSYPMRTGEYEQY
J gene: TRBJ2-7; V gene: TRBV20-1; CDR3 protein: SAPLRYEQY
J gene: TRBJ1-1; V gene: TRBV7-2; CDR3 protein: ASSPTRGGNTEAF
J gene: TRBJ1-1; V gene: TRBV5-1; CDR3 protein: ASSVQGNTEAF
J gene: TRBJ1-5; V gene: TRBV7-2; CDR3 protein: ASSLAYSNQPQH
J gene: TRBJ2-2; V gene: TRBV19; CDR3 protein: ASSIESRGGRPNTGELF
J gene: TRBJ1-1; V gene: TRBV5-4; CDR3 protein: ASSQGGTEAF
J gene: TRBJ1-4; V gene: TRBV5-3; CDR3 protein: ARSLIPGQATYATNEKLF
J gene: TRBJ2-1; V gene: TRBV15; CDR3 protein: ATSRDRVEEQF
J gene: TRBJ2-1; V gene: TRBV7-3; CDR3 protein: ASSLAGLQVEQF
J gene: TRBJ1-5; V gene: TRBV19; CDR3 protein: ASGDTLILPQH